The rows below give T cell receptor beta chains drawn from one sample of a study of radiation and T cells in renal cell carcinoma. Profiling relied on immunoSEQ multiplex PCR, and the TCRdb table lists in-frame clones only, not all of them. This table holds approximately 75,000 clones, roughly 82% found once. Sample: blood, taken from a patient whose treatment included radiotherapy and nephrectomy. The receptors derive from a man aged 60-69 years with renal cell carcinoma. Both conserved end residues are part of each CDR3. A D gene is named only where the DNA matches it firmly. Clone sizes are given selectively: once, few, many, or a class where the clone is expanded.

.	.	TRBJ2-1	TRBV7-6	TGTGCCAGCAGCTTAATTGCGGGCCCCTACAATGAGCAGTTCTTC	CASSLIAGPYNEQFF
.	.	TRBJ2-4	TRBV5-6	TGTGCCAGCAGCTTAACAGGGGAGGACATTCAGTACTTC	CASSLTGEDIQYF
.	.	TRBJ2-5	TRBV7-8	TGTGCCAGCAAAATTTCGGCAGCCCAAGAGACCCAGTACTTC	CASKISAAQETQYF
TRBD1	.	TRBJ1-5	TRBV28	TGTGCCAGCACCCGAGACAGGGGGACTCAGCCCCAGCATTTT	CASTRDRGTQPQHF
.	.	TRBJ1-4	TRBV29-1	TGCAGCGTTAGCATAAGTAATGAAAAACTGTTTTTT	CSVSISNEKLFF
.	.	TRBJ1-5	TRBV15	TGTGCCACCAGCAGAGAAAGGCTGGGAACAGTCAATCAGCCCCAGCATTTT	CATSRERLGTVNQPQHF
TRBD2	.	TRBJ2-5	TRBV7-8	TGTGCCAGCAGCTCCCGACTAGCGGTAGAGACCCAGTACTTC	CASSSRLAVETQYF
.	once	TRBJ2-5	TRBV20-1	TGCAGCCCGAGTGACCAGTACTTC	CSPSDQYF
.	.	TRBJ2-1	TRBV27	TGTGCCAGCAGTTTATCCCGACTGCACAATGAGCAGTTCTTC	CASSLSRLHNEQFF
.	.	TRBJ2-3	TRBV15	TGTGCCACCAGCAGAGAGTTAGCGTGGGATACGCAGTATTTT	CATSRELAWDTQYF
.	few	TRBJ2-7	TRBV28	TGTGCCAGCATCACGGCCGGGGCAGAGCAGTACTTC	CASITAGAEQYF
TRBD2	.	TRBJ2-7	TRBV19	TGTGCCAGTAGTATAGCCTCCGGGGGAGCGGGAGGTTCCTACGAGCAGTACTTC	CASSIASGGAGGSYEQYF
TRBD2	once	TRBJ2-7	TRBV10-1	TGCGCCAGCAGTGAGGTACGGGAGGGGGCCTACGAGCAGTACTTC	CASSEVREGAYEQYF
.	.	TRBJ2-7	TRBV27	TGTGCCAGCGGCTCAGGGGGGGACTACGAGCAGTACTTC	CASGSGGDYEQYF
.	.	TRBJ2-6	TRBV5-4	TGTGCCAGCAGCTTGGAACACGCTGGGGCCAACGTCCTGACTTTC	CASSLEHAGANVLTF
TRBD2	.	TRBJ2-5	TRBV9	TGTGCCAGCAGCACTTGGACTAGCGGCCAAGAGACCCAGTACTTC	CASSTWTSGQETQYF
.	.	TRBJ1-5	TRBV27	TGTGCCAGCAGACCTTTTACTGGGGGCAATCAGCCCCAGCATTTT	CASRPFTGGNQPQHF
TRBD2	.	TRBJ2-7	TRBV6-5	TGTGCCAGCAGTACTCCGGGACTAGTCTACGAGCAGTACTTC	CASSTPGLVYEQYF
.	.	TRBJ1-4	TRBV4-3	TGCGCCAGCAGCCAAGAGGTCGGAAAACTGTTTTTT	CASSQEVGKLFF
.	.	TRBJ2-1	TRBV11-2	TGTGCCAGCAGCTTAACCCGGGAGTTCACGAATGAGCAGTTCTTC	CASSLTREFTNEQFF
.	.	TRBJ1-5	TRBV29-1	TGCAGCGTTGGGGCAGGTGATCAGCCCCAGCATTTT	CSVGAGDQPQHF
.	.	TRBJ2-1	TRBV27	TGTGCCAGCAGTTTTTCGGTCTACAGGGAAAGCTCCTACAATGAGCAGTTCTTC	CASSFSVYRESSYNEQFF
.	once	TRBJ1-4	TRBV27	TGTGCCAGCAGTTTAAGGGGTGTAAGTGAAAAACTGTTTTTT	CASSLRGVSEKLFF
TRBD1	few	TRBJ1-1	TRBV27	TGTGCCAGCAGAGACAGGGTTGGGGTAGAGGCTTTCTTT	CASRDRVGVEAFF
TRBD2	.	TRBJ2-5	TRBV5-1	TGCGCCAGCGGTGGACTAGCGGGAGTGGAGACCCAGTACTTC	CASGGLAGVETQYF
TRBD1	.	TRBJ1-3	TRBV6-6	TGTGCCAGCAGTTACGCTGACAGGGGAGTTGGAAACACCATATATTTT	CASSYADRGVGNTIYF
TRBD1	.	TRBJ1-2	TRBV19	TGTGCCAGTCGACAGGGGGCCTATGGCTACACCTTC	CASRQGAYGYTF
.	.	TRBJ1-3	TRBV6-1	TGTGCCAGCAGTGAAGGGGGGATAACGGAGCCCTATGGAAACACCATATATTTT	CASSEGGITEPYGNTIYF
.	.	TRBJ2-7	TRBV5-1	TGCGCCAGCAGCTTGGCCCAGGGGTTTTCCTACGAGCAGTACTTC	CASSLAQGFSYEQYF
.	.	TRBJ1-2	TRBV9	TGTGCCAGCAGCGTAGAGCAGGTCCCGTATGGCTACACCTTC	CASSVEQVPYGYTF
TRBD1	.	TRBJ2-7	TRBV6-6	TGTGCCAGCAGAATCACAGGGGCCTCCTACGAGCAGTACTTC	CASRITGASYEQYF
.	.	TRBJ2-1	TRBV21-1	TGTGCCAGCAGCAAGTCCGGAAATGAGCAGTTCTTC	CASSKSGNEQFF
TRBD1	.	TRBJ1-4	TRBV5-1	TGCGCCAGCAGCGCAACCGGGACAGGGGGCCCGAGCGTAAAACTGTTTTTT	CASSATGTGGPSVKLFF
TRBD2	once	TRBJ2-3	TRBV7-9	TGTGCCAGCAGCTCCCAACGTAGCGGGAGTGGAGCAGATACGCAGTATTTT	CASSSQRSGSGADTQYF
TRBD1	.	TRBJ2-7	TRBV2	TGTGCCACCAGATTTGAGGACAGGGCCTACGAGCAGTACTTC	CATRFEDRAYEQYF
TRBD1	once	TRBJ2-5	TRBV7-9	TGTGCCAGCAGCCTTCCCGGGACAGGACAAGAGACCCAGTACTTC	CASSLPGTGQETQYF
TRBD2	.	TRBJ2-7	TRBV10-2	TGCGCCAGCAGTGAGTCCCCTAGCGGGAGTATAGTATACGAGCAGTACTTC	CASSESPSGSIVYEQYF
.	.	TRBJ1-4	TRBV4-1	TGCGCCAGCAGCCCCCGGAATGAAAAACTGTTTTTT	CASSPRNEKLFF
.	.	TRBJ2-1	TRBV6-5	TGTGCCAGCAGTTACTCGTTCGGCTACAATGAGCAGTTCTTC	CASSYSFGYNEQFF
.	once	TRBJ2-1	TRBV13	TGTGCCAGCAGCTTACGGGCCGGGACGGGCTACAATGAGCAGTTCTTC	CASSLRAGTGYNEQFF
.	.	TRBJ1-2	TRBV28	TGTGCCAGCAGTTTAGACCGAAGGAGTGACTATGGCTACACCTTC	CASSLDRRSDYGYTF